The T cell receptor (beta chain) under discussion was sequenced for a study of cytomegalovirus exposure and HLA in healthy donors. PCR amplification relied on 60 Vbeta primers (plus 13 Jbeta primers). The protocol was immunoSEQ multiplex PCR, while the TCRdb copy is restricted to in-frame clones and leaves out a portion. Of hundreds of thousands of clones detected, under 80% appear once; the ten largest clones hold around 2.3%. The CDR3 extends over 17 amino acids. The germline V gene has CDR1 MDHEN and CDR2 SYDVKM. V dropped 5 bases and J dropped 0 bases, with 17 bases sitting between them. The chain links TRBV28 to TRBJ2-4; D perhaps matches TRBD1 (6 bases). This sequence was found in a female donor in good health and CMV-seronegative. Sequencing was done on a sample of PBMCs. The CDR3: CASSVTGIDLAKNIQYF. CDR3 coding DNA: TGTGCCAGCAGTGTTACAGGGATCGACCTAGCCAAAAACATTCAGTACTTC. The variable domain in full, with the rest retrieved from reference TRBV28 and TRBJ2-4, is DVKVTQSSRYLVKRTGEKVFLECVQDMDHENMFWYRQDPGLGLRLIYFSYDVKMKEKGDIPEGYSVSREKKERFSLILESASTNQTSMYLCASSVTGIDLAKNIQYFGAGTRLSVL.